This passage covers 14 T cell receptor beta chains from one sample sequenced in a study of graft-versus-host responses after intestinal transplantation. Sequencing used immunoSEQ multiplex PCR; TCRdb keeps in-frame clones, though not all of them. The table has 20,000 to 25,000 clones, about 45% seen once. Researchers placed about 200,000 CFSE-labeled responder cells in culture with about 200,000 irradiated, violet-dye-labeled stimulator cells. The sample here was alloreactive CD8+ T cells from a mixed lymphocyte reaction culture, taken before transplantation. Regarding subset: CFSE-low proliferating T cells sorted from roughly six-day pre-transplant mixed lymphocyte reaction (GvH or HvG direction). Receptor source: a human patient who was an organ donor for intestinal transplantation.

This chain joins TRBV27 and TRBJ1-5, with D possibly matching TRBD1 (5 bases). This CDR3 is 15 amino acids long. Trimming removed 3 bases from V and 0 bases from J, with 9 bases in between. Germline V gene sequence: CDR1 MNHEY, CDR2 SMNVEV (reference sequence). CDR3 nucleotides: TGTGCCAGCAGTTTCGGGACGGATAGCAATCAGCCCCAGCATTTT. Protein sequence: CASSFGTDSNQPQHF.

This chain connects TRBV20-1 to TRBJ1-2; D remains ambiguous. The CDR3 loop spans 11 amino acids. V was shortened by 0 bases and J by 7 bases, with 6 bases between the two germline ends. Germline-derived CDR1 and CDR2 are DFQATT and SNEGSKA (reference sequence). The CDR3 here is CSARDIIGYTF. The CDR3 nucleotides are TGCAGTGCTAGAGATATAATTGGCTACACCTTC.

The chain employs TRBV6-5 and TRBJ2-7; no clear D gene. Germline loops: CDR1 MNHEY, CDR2 SVGAGI. CDR3 length: 14 residues. V lost 6 bases to trimming and J lost 2 bases, with 14 bases between them. In nucleotides, the CDR3 is TGTGCCAGCAGACCTAACTTTGAGGCCTACGAGCAGTACTTC. Translation gives CASRPNFEAYEQYF.

This chain connects TRBV7-2 to TRBJ1-5, with unresolved D. The CDR3 has 15 amino acids. The V end was cut by 1 base, the J end by 4 bases, with 11 bases between. Germline V lookup: CDR1 SGHTA, CDR2 FQGNSA. CDR3 nucleotide sequence: TGTGCCAGCAGCTTAGATAGGGTTTCGAATCAGCCCCAGCATTTT. It is translated as CASSLDRVSNQPQHF.

Only one count was recorded for this clone. The sample contains more than one DNA sequence encoding this CDR3. The rearrangement joins TRBV6-1 to TRBJ2-7; 8 positions agree with TRBD1. The CDR3 loop spans 15 amino acids. The trim removed 7 bases at V and 5 bases at J, leaving 13 bases unmatched. Germline CDR1 is MNHNS and CDR2 is SASEGT. CDR3 sequence reads: CASNGGLRGPDEQYF. CDR3 nucleotide sequence: TGTGCCAGCAATGGGGGGCTCAGGGGGCCTGACGAGCAGTACTTC.

This clone was detected a few times. The chain links TRBV9 to TRBJ2-3; unclear D gene. Germline V gene lookup returns CDR1 SGDLS and CDR2 YYNGEE. Between the trimmed V and J ends, which lost 3 bases and 0 bases, there was a span of 11 bases. CDR3 size: 15 residues. The CDR3 DNA sequence: TGTGCCAGCAGCGCCTTAACGACTAGCACAGATACGCAGTATTTT. It encodes CASSALTTSTDTQYF.

This chain connects TRBV29-1 to TRBJ2-1; 12 bases line up with TRBD2. Germline CDR1 is SQVTM and CDR2 is ANQGSEA. This CDR3 is built from 16 residues. The V segment lost 2 bases and the J segment 2 bases; nucleotides outside the gene matches: 4. The CDR3 DNA reads as TGCAGCGTTGAACTAGCGGGAGGGTCGACCTACAATGAGCAGTTCTTC. This translates into CSVELAGGSTYNEQFF.

This rearrangement joins TRBV21-1 to TRBJ2-5; the table's D call, TRBD2, was not checked against the DNA. The DNA end lines up better with TRBJ2-7; the J call may be wrong. TRBV21-1 is designated a pseudogene. CDR3 size: 18 residues. CDR3 DNA: TGTGCCAGCAGCGAACCCAGGAACAGCCATGACTATCCCTACGAGCAGTACTTC. This translates into CASSEPRNSHDYPYEQYF.

The chain is built from TRBV7-9 and TRBJ2-7; D gene ambiguous. V was trimmed by 5 bases and J by 4 bases, leaving 18 bases between them. The length of the CDR3 is 15 residues. CDR1 is SEHNR and CDR2 is FQNEAQ in the germline V gene (reference sequence). The CDR3 sequence is CASSHAPGPPYEQYF. CDR3 bases: TGTGCCAGCAGCCACGCGCCGGGCCCACCTTACGAGCAGTACTTC.

This chain connects TRBV23-1 to TRBJ1-3, with D possibly being TRBD1 (5 bases). TRBV23-1 is reported as an ORF; its role is uncertain. The CDR3 sequence is 16 residues long. The V and J ends lost 4 bases and 2 bases respectively, with 15 bases between them. This CDR3 is CASSRGQGVPGNTIYF. The CDR3 nucleotides read TGCGCCAGCAGTCGCGGACAAGGGGTCCCTGGAAACACCATATATTTT.

This clone came up a few times. The genes are TRBV5-5 and TRBJ2-7; D unclear. Germline CDR1 and CDR2: SGHKS and YYEKEE (reference sequence). Between the trimmed V and J ends, which lost 4 bases and 0 bases, there was a span of 23 bases. This CDR3 contains 18 residues. This CDR3 is CASSPRYVSITSSYEQYF. The CDR3 DNA reads TGTGCCAGCAGCCCTCGCTACGTATCCATCACGAGCTCCTACGAGCAGTACTTC.

The V and J genes are TRBV7-9 and TRBJ2-5; D gene uncertain. This CDR3 is built from 14 residues. Trimming took off 1 base at V and 5 bases at J, with 11 bases between the two ends. Germline V CDR1 and CDR2: SEHNR, FQNEAQ (reference sequence). Here the CDR3 reads CASSLESRPETQYF. CDR3 nucleotide sequence: TGTGCCAGCAGCTTAGAATCACGCCCTGAGACCCAGTACTTC.

This clone was observed a handful of times. The genes are TRBV29-1 and TRBJ2-1; 8 bases align to TRBD1. Germline CDR1 reads SQVTM; CDR2 reads ANQGSEA. The CDR3 consists of 16 residues. Trimming removed 1 base from V and 1 base from J; junction bases left unmatched: 6. The CDR3 DNA is TGCAGCGTTGAAGGCCTCCGGGACAGGTCCTACAATGAGCAGTTCTTC. It is translated as CSVEGLRDRSYNEQFF.

V and J are TRBV6-5 and TRBJ2-1; possible D gene TRBD1, 5 bases. The CDR3 contains 12 residues. The germline gives CDR1 MNHEY, CDR2 SVGAGI. Trimming took off 8 bases at V and 10 bases at J, with 15 bases between the two ends. The DNA of the CDR3 is TGTGCCAGCGGGGCGAGCTCGGAGGAGCAGTTCTTC. It codes for CASGASSEEQFF.